The 3 T cell receptor beta chains below were found in one sample sequenced in a study of cytomegalovirus exposure and HLA in healthy donors. The PCR made use of 60 Vbeta and 13 Jbeta primers. TCRdb's copy holds only in-frame clones and misses some; the assay was immunoSEQ multiplex PCR. This sample has about 160,000 clones, with roughly 76% found just once. Sequenced input: PBMCs. The receptors were gathered from a woman aged 45-65 years in good health and CMV-seronegative.

There are a few counts of this clone. The J gene is TRBJ1-5, the V gene TRBV19; D not certain. Trimming took off 5 bases at V and 0 bases at J, with 5 bases between the two ends. This CDR3 spans 13 amino acids. CDR1 and CDR2 from the germline V gene are LNHDA and SQIVND (reference sequence). In nucleotides, the CDR3 is TGTGCCAGTAGTGTCCTTAGCAATCAGCCCCAGCATTTT. It is translated as CASSVLSNQPQHF.

This clone was observed a handful of times. The chain combines TRBV7-7 with TRBJ2-3, with 15 positions matching TRBD2. Per germline, CDR1 SSHAT and CDR2 FNYEAQ (reference sequence). This CDR3 has 16 amino acids. V was clipped by 5 bases and J by 4 bases; unmatched bases: 4. The CDR3 sequence is CASSLGLAGGSDTQYF. The CDR3, as DNA: TGTGCCAGCAGCCTCGGACTAGCGGGGGGGTCAGATACGCAGTATTTT.

This rearrangement joins TRBV29-1 to TRBJ2-5; 12 nucleotides line up with TRBD2. The DNA end is a closer match to TRBJ2-7, so the J assignment may be wrong. The CDR3 runs 12 residues. Germline V gene data show CDR1 as SQVTM and CDR2 as ANQGSEA. The CDR3 nucleotides read TGCAGCGCGGGACTAGCGGGTTACGAGCAGTACTTC. It specifies CSAGLAGYEQYF.